This TCR beta chain was profiled in a study of blood T cell repertoires in COVID-19. As for the study in general: T cells, B-cell-depleted T cells, or PBMCs supplied cDNA or gDNA.

V lost 0 bases and J 1 base, leaving 9 bases between the germline ends. The CDR3 contains 15 residues. In germline, CDR1 is MNHEY, CDR2 SVGAGI. In the source study's methods: Scientists estimated how many nucleated cells there were by amplifying reference gene primers. Repertoires were generated with immunoSEQ multiplex PCR, while TCRdb's copy carries only in-frame clones and drops some. That table supplies the V and J calls and clone size; D and trimming were determined from the DNA. The repertoire holds about 160,000 clones, with approximately 82% as singletons. Sequencing was carried out using peripheral blood. The chain has TRBV6-5 and TRBJ1-1, with a weak D call TRBD1 (5 bases). The sequence derives from a woman older than 75 with acute or convalescent COVID-19. The CDR3: CASSYSMGRNTEAFF. The CDR3 region has the DNA TGTGCCAGCAGTTACTCGATGGGGCGGAACACTGAAGCTTTCTTT.